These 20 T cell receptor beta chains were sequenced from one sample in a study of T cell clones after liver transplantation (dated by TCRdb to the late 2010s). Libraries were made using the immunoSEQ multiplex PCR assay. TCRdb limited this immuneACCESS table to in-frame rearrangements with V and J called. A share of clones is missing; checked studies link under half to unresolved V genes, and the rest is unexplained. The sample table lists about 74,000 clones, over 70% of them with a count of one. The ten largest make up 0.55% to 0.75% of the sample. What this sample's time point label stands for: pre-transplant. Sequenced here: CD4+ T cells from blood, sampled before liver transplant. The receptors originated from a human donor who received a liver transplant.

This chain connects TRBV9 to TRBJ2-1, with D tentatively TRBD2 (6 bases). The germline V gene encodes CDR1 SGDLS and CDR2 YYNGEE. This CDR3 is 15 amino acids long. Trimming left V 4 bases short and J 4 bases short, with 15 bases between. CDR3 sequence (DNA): TGTGCCAGCAGCCGCGGGGCCGCAGGGTACAATGAGCAGTTCTTC. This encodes CASSRGAAGYNEQFF. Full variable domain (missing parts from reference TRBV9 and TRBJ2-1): DSGVTQTPKHLITATGQRVTLRCSPRSGDLSVYWYQQSLDQGLQFLIQYYNGEERAKGNILERFSAQQFPDLHSELNLSSLELGDSALYFCASSRGAAGYNEQFFGPGTRLTVL.

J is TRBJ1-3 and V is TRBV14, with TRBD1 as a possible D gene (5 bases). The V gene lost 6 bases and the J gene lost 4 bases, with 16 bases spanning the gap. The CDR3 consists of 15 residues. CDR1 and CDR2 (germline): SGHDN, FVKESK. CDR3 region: CASSSQVFRGNTIYF. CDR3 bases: TGTGCCAGCAGTTCACAGGTCTTCCGGGGAAACACCATATATTTT.

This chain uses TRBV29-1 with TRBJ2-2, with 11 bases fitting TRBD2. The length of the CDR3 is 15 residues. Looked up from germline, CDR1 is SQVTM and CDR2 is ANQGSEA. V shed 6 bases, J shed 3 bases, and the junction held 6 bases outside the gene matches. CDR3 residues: CSVLTSGSYTGELFF. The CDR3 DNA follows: TGCAGCGTCCTCACTAGCGGGAGTTACACCGGGGAGCTGTTTTTT.

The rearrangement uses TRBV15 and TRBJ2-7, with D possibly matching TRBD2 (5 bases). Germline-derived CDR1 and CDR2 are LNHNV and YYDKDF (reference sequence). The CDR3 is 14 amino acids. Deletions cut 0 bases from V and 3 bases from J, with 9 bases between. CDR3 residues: CATSRDRTGYEQYF. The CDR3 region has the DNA TGTGCCACCAGCAGAGATCGGACTGGCTACGAGCAGTACTTC.

The CDR3 bases are TGCGCCAGCAGCCAATCACTGGCAGGGGGGGGCTATGGCTACACCTTC. Translation gives CASSQSLAGGGYGYTF. This chain joins TRBV4-3 and TRBJ1-2; 7 positions match TRBD1. Germline-derived CDR1 and CDR2 are LGHNA and YSLEER. With V trimmed by 2 bases and J by 4 bases, 10 bases remained unmatched. The CDR3 has 16 residues.

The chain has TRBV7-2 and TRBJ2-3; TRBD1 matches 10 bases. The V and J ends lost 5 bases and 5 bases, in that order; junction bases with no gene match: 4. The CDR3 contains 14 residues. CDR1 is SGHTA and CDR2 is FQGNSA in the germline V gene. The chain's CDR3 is CASSHRDRGDTQYF. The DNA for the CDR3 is TGTGCCAGCAGCCACCGGGACAGGGGAGATACGCAGTATTTT.

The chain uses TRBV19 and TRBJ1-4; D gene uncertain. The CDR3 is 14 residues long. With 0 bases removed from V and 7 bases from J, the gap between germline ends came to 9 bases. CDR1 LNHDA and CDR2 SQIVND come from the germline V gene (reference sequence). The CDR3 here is CASSIDWSIEKLFF. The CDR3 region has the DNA TGTGCCAGTAGTATAGATTGGTCGATTGAAAAACTGTTTTTT.

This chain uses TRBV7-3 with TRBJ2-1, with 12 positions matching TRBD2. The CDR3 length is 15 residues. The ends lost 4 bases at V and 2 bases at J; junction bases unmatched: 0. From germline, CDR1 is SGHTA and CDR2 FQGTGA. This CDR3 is CASSWTSGTYNEQFF. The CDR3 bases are TGTGCCAGCAGCTGGACTAGCGGGACCTACAATGAGCAGTTCTTC.

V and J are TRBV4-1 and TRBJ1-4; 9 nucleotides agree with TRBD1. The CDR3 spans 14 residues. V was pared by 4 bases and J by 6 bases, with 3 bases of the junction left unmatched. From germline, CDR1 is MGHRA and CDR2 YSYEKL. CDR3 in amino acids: CASSLRDRDEKLFF. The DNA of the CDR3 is TGCGCCAGCAGCCTCCGGGACAGGGATGAAAAACTGTTTTTT.

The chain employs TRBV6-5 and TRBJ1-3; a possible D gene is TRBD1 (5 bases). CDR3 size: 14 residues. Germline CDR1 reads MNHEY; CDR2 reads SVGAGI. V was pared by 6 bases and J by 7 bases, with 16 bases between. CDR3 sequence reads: CASRPPGGMNTIYF. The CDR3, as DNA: TGTGCCAGCAGACCTCCCGGGGGGATGAACACCATATATTTT.

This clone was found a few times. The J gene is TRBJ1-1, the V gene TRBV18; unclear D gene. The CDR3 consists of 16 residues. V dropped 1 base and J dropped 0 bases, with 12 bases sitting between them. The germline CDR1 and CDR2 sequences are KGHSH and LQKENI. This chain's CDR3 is CASSPLNLNLNTEAFF. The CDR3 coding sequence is TGTGCCAGCTCACCACTGAATTTGAACTTGAACACTGAAGCTTTCTTT.

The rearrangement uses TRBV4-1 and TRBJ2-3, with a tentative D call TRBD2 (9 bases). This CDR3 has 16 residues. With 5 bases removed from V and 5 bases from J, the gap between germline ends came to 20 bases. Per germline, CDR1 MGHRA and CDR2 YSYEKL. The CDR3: CASSYRGAGGEDTQYF. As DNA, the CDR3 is TGCGCCAGCAGCTACAGGGGGGCGGGAGGGGAAGATACGCAGTATTTT.

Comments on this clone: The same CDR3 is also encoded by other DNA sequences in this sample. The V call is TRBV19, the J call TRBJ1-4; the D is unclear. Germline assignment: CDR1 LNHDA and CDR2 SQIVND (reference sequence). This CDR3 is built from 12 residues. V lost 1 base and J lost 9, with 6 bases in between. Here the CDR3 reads CASSIGGKKLFF. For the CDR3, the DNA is TGTGCCAGTAGTATAGGTGGCAAAAAACTGTTTTTT.

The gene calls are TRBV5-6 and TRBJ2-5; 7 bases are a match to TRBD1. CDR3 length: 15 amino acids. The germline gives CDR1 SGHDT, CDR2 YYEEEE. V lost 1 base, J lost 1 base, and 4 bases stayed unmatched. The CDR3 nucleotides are TGTGCCAGCAGCTTGACGGGGACAGTCCAAGAGACCCAGTACTTC. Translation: CASSLTGTVQETQYF.

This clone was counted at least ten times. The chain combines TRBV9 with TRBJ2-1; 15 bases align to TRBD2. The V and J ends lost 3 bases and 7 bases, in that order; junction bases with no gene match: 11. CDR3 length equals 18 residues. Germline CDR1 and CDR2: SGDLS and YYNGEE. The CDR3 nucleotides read TGTGCCAGCAGCGCCGGGACTAGCGGGAGGAGAGTTGGTAATGAGCAGTTCTTC. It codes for CASSAGTSGRRVGNEQFF.

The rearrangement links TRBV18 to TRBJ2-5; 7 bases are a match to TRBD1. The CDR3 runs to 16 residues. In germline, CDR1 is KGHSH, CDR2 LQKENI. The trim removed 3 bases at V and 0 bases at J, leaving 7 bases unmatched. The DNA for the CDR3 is TGTGCCAGCTCACCCCCGACAGGGATAGACCAAGAGACCCAGTACTTC. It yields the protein CASSPPTGIDQETQYF.

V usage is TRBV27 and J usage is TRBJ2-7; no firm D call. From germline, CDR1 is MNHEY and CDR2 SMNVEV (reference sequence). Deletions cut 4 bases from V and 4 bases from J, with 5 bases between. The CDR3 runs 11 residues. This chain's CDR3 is CASSYRYEQYF. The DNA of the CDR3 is TGTGCCAGCAGTTACCGGTACGAGCAGTACTTC.

The CDR3 nucleotides read TGTGCCACCAATTCCCAGGGTAGCGGGAGTGGTGAGCAGTTCTTC. It translates to CATNSQGSGSGEQFF. The rearrangement joins TRBV19 to TRBJ2-1; 9 nucleotides line up with TRBD2. CDR1 is LNHDA and CDR2 is SQIVND in the germline V gene (reference sequence). This CDR3 spans 15 amino acids. After removal of 10 bases from V and 9 bases from J, the junction contained 16 bases not matched to a gene.

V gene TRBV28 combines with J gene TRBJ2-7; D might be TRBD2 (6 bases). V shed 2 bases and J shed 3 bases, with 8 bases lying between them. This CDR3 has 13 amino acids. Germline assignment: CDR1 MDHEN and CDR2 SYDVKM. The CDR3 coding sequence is TGTGCCAGCAGTTTACCGGACTACTACGAGCAGTACTTC. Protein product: CASSLPDYYEQYF. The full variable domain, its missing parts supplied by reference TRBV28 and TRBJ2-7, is DVKVTQSSRYLVKRTGEKVFLECVQDMDHENMFWYRQDPGLGLRLIYFSYDVKMKEKGDIPEGYSVSREKKERFSLILESASTNQTSMYLCASSLPDYYEQYFGPGTRLTVT.

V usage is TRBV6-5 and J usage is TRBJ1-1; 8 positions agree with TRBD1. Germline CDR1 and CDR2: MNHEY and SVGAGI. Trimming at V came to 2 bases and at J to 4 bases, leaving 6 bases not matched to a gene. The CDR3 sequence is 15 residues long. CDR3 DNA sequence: TGTGCCAGCAGTTACACCCAGGGGGCTGTCACTGAAGCTTTCTTT. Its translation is CASSYTQGAVTEAFF.